The present TCR beta chain was sequenced within a study of T cell responses to AZD1222 COVID-19 vaccine (dated by TCRdb to about 2021). For context, the study as a whole: AZD1222 recipients whose second dose came at about 4 weeks and those whose second dose came at about 12 weeks were combined into one group, since spike-specific TCR depth and breadth did not differ between the two schedules. A total of just over 230 trial participants underwent TCR sequencing, of whom about 210 had received two doses of AZD1222 and 26 had received two doses of the MenACWY control vaccine. Trial participants were enrolled by age into 18-55, 56-69 and 70-plus year subgroups, with roughly 160, 29 and 62 TCR-sequenced participants respectively.

The CDR3 regions of human TCRbeta chains were analyzed by immunosequencing. In the paper's pipeline: TCRs in the repertoires were compared against a reference library of SARS-CoV-2-specific TCRs that had been generated with the MIRA antigen-specificity platform. Breadth meant the fraction of unique TCRs that were SARS-CoV-2-associated, whereas depth meant the fraction of total T cells that were SARS-CoV-2-associated. Each spike-specific TCR was assigned to its reactive spike region and to a CD4 or CD8 class using the MIRA data. Log10-transformed breadth and depth values were compared by one-way ANOVA with Sidak's multiple comparisons tests. Not all clones reach the TCRdb copy of this immuneACCESS table, which keeps in-frame sequences only. Checked studies attribute under half of the gap to unresolved V genes and leave the rest unexplained. V and J calls and clone size are copied from that table; D and trimming were computed from the DNA. This sample comprises about 150,000 clones, 93% of them detected only once. Together, the top ten hold over 4% of the sample.

About this clone: The clone's antigen remains unknown. No qualities accompany the bases; no much larger clone lies one base away.

Explained via the paper, the time point label denotes: baseline before first vaccination. The vaccinee samples were drawn from two UK trials, COV001 and COV002, one of which was a single-blind randomized controlled phase 2/3 trial testing AZD1222 (ChAdOx1 nCoV-19) in healthy adults. Trial participant PBMC samples were collected at day 0 and day 28 after the second dose for TCRbeta chain sequencing. Study-wide findings and limitations: Spike-specific TCR breadth and depth rose significantly after two AZD1222 doses compared with day 0 and with MenACWY recipients. Only five or six AZD1222 recipients were SARS-CoV-2 seropositive at baseline, limiting conclusions about previously exposed vaccinees. The 56-69-year group was small, and its depth increase did not reach significance, likely because of low power. Most participants were white British and females outnumbered males, and the authors suggested that clonal diversity may have been underestimated. The whole spike protein was spanned by vaccine-associated CD4 TCRs, and dominant responses were seen in regions 160-218 and 743-854. Because no day 14 peak-response samples were available, the repertoires could be characterized only after the peak T cell response. Nearly half of unique spike-specific TCRs reportedly recognized epitopes outside regions mutated in the B.1.351 and B.1.1.7 variants.

Sequencing used peripheral blood, obtained on day 0 of AZD1222 vaccination. The TCR sequence derives from an adult in good health.

The CDR3 protein: CAWKKRATTYEQYF. The DNA sequence is TGTGCCTGGAAGAAGAGAGCCACCACCTACGAGCAGTACTTC. In this chain, TRBV30 is recombined with TRBJ2-7; the D gene is unclear. The CDR3 holds 14 amino acids from the cysteine to the phenylalanine. Of all the DNA, just the CDR3 is kept, 42 bases in frame from base 1. V loses 4 bases, J loses 2 bases, and the germline ends lie 15 bases apart. Per the germline V gene (reference sequence), GTSNPN is the CDR1 and SVGIG is the CDR2.